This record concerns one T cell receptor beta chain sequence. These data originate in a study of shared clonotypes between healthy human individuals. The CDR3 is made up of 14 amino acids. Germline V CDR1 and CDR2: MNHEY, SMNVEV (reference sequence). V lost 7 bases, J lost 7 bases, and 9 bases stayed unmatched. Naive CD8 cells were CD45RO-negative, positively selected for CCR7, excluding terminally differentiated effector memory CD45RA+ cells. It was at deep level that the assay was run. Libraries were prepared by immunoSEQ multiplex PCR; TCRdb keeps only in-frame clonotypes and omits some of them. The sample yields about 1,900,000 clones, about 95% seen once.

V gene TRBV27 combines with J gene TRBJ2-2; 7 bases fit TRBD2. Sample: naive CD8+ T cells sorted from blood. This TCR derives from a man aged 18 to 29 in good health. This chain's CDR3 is CASTLGGSDGELFF. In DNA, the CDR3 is TGTGCCAGCACCCTGGGAGGGAGTGACGGGGAGCTGTTTTTT.